This T cell receptor (beta chain) was profiled in a study of T cells in Graves' hyperthyroidism and ophthalmopathy (dated by TCRdb to the late 2010s). General notes on the study: Peripheral blood samples were taken at the time of initial diagnosis, prior to any treatment. The paper reports TCR Vbeta CDR3 sequencing of about 140 peripheral blood samples: around 41 ophthalmopathy, roughly 74 hyperthyroidism and about 17 progressor patients. The 95 to 100 discovery patients were divided at random into training and test sets in a 7:3 ratio. Whether ophthalmopathy could be predicted prospectively was tested in an independent validation cohort made up of approximately 19 hyperthyroidism patients plus 17 patients who later progressed to ophthalmopathy. Thyroid tissue and blood T-cell repertoires from six Graves' hyperthyroidism patients were also compared in the study. Once sampling was done, hyperthyroidism patients were given methimazole at a starting dose of 30 mg daily, whereas ophthalmopathy patients were given high-dose intravenous methylprednisolone. To identify TCR V-J signatures that set the groups apart, the researchers used a discovery cohort of more than 95 patients, made up of 43 with Graves' ophthalmopathy and about 60 with stable Graves' hyperthyroidism.

Hyperthyroidism patients were newly diagnosed, with disease duration under 2 months, and aged 18 to 65 years. Any patient with an uncontrolled infection, another autoimmune disease, pregnancy or lactation was excluded. Clinical symptoms, serum thyroxine and TRAb, thyroid ultrasound, and orbital computed tomography formed the basis for the diagnoses. Blood from progressor patients was drawn when they were first diagnosed with hyperthyroidism, before any ophthalmopathy symptoms appeared. PBMCs were separated from roughly 10 ml of fresh peripheral blood using Ficoll-Paque density gradient centrifugation. Progressor patients were defined as those initially diagnosed with Graves' hyperthyroidism in whom ophthalmopathy developed during follow-up. Trizol reagent was used to extract total RNA, and RNA quality was then checked on an Agilent 2100 Bioanalyzer. General findings and caveats noted by the study authors: In validation, the model predicted progression to ophthalmopathy with around 71% sensitivity and approximately 74% specificity, a median of 6.5 months before onset. No statistical method was used to set the sample size in advance, and investigators knew the group allocation. Most expanded thyroid clonotypes (frequency above 0.001) were also found in blood, which suggests that blood repertoires may mirror thyroid immune responses. A 13 V-J signature model separated ophthalmopathy from stable hyperthyroidism, with 87.88% sensitivity and approximately 81% specificity in cross-validation and 80%/75% in testing.

The germline V gene sets CDR1 to SQVTM and CDR2 to ANQGSEA. V has 1 base trimmed and J has 4 bases trimmed; junction bases matching no gene number 8. Taken from cysteine to phenylalanine, the CDR3 has 16 residues. Only the CDR3 portion is preserved as DNA: 48 bases, with reading frame beginning at the first base. A few counts support this clonotype. The antigen this receptor binds is unknown. There are no base qualities to consult, and no much larger clone falls within one base. Amplification of TCR beta CDR3 regions was carried out from RNA transcripts. The first round of RT-PCR for the TCR CDR3 was performed with the HTBI primer set and the Qiagen OneStep RT-PCR kit. Libraries were constructed in a second round of multiplex PCR, after which size selection and purification were carried out. Libraries were sequenced paired-end with 100 bp reads on an Illumina HiSeq2000. For the original study's pipeline: Raw data were processed with SOAPnuke, discarding reads with adapters, uncalled bases, mean Phred below 15, or no exact constant-primer or identifier match. High-quality paired reads were merged using COPE v1.2.5, and each unique nucleotide sequence was defined as a clonotype. Clonotypes were aligned to IMGT TRBV, TRBD and TRBJ reference segments using MiTCR v1.1. The analysis included only V-J combinations with a frequency above 0.0001, which together covered over 98% of the repertoires. A TCS score was defined as the ratio of F50 (clonal expansion) to E x V (chaos), with BLOSUM62-based TCRdist applied between CDR3 peptides within each V-J. Welch's t-statistics and random forest reduced 500 to 650 V-J features to 13, which were used in a naive Bayes classifier (R e1071). TCRdb applied fastp at Q25 and MiXCR to the public reads, then kept only in-frame beta chains. When rows share a CDR3 protein, they turn into one entry using the most common DNA and genes. In this record, the V and J calls reflect TCRdb's handling and not the investigators' own analysis. This sample lists fewer than 900,000 distinct CDR3 sequences; approximately 18% were detected once. The ten largest clones take up around 17% of the sample.

This receptor was taken from a woman between 45 and 60 years old with Graves' hyperthyroidism that later progressed to Graves' ophthalmopathy. This sequence uses TRBV29-1 and TRBJ2-3; the central 10 bases match TRBD1. The specimen was blood. The CDR3 protein sequence reads: CSVEGEWGQGPDTQYF. The sequenced DNA: TGCAGCGTTGAAGGGGAGTGGGGACAGGGGCCAGATACGCAGTATTTT.